The TCR beta chain under discussion was sequenced for a study of T cell repertoires in cytomegalovirus infection. Study at large: Indicated by public TCR beta signatures were CMV infection and matching HLA type. Study-level points and caveats: CMV carriers having the relevant HLA were flagged by cumulative public TCR beta family frequency.

A single record per CDR3 protein comes from TCRdb applying MiXCR to the reads. The repertoire has about 130,000 distinct CDR3 sequences, around 30% of them found once; the top ten carry roughly 58%. V shed 5 bases and J 2 bases; nucleotides not matched to a gene: 5. This CDR3 is 15 amino acids long. The germline V gene has CDR1 MNHNY and CDR2 SVGAGI (reference sequence). This clonotype has only a few counts. Its antigen is unidentified. This specimen consisted of CD8+ T cells from cultured PBMCs, obtained from culture after CMV antigen stimulation. The receptor was isolated from a human donor in good health (CMV status not recorded). Some clones in this sample may be carry-over from other donors' samples. The rearrangement joins TRBV6-6 to TRBJ2-1; 8 bases agree with TRBD1. The CDR3 protein is CASSIGQGPYNEQFF. In DNA, the CDR3 is TGTGCCAGCAGTATCGGACAGGGACCCTACAATGAGCAGTTCTTC.